This T cell receptor beta chain derives from a study of Graves' ophthalmopathy and Graves' hyperthyroidism (dated by TCRdb to 2016 to 2019). For context, the study as a whole: Peripheral blood samples were taken at the time of initial diagnosis, before any treatment was given. To tell Graves' ophthalmopathy apart from Graves' hyperthyroidism, and to predict which patients would progress to ophthalmopathy, the study relied on TCR beta repertoire signatures. In total, 135 blood samples were TCR-sequenced: approximately 40 ophthalmopathy, some 75 hyperthyroidism and about 17 hyperthyroidism-to-ophthalmopathy patients. A discovery set of 90 to 100 patients (under 45 ophthalmopathy, under 65 stable hyperthyroidism) was enrolled to explore V-J signatures distinguishing ophthalmopathy from hyperthyroidism. For independent validation, a separate cohort was made up of approximately 19 hyperthyroidism patients plus 17 patients who later progressed from hyperthyroidism to ophthalmopathy. In over five hyperthyroidism patients, T-cell repertoires of thyroid tissue and blood were compared. Once sampling was done, hyperthyroidism patients were given methimazole at a starting dose of 30 mg daily, while ophthalmopathy patients were given high-dose intravenous methylprednisolone. The roughly 90 discovery patients were divided at random into training and test sets in a 7:3 ratio. Overall results and qualifications from the work: Most expanded thyroid clonotypes with a frequency above 0.001 also appeared in blood, which suggests that blood repertoires may reflect the immune response in the thyroid. Sample size was not statistically predetermined, and group allocation was not concealed from the investigators. Ophthalmopathy was separated from stable hyperthyroidism by the 13-signature model with just under 90% sensitivity and around 81% specificity in cross-validation and with 80%/75% in the test set. In validation, the model predicted ophthalmopathy progression with about 71% sensitivity and approximately 72% specificity; some 13 predicted patients were CT-confirmed with GO in a median of around 6.5 months.

The germline V gene provides CDR1 SNHLY and CDR2 FYNNEI. Cut back by 8 bases and 6 bases, the V and J ends lie 22 bases apart. From the cysteine through the phenylalanine, the CDR3 covers 15 amino acids. Only the CDR3 part of the read is kept: 45 bases, read in frame from the first base. This clonotype has a count of ten or more. Its antigen is unknown. Qualities for individual bases were not recorded, and no much larger clone is one base off. For repertoire sequencing, the TCR beta CDR3 regions were amplified from RNA transcripts. HTBI primers and the Qiagen OneStep RT-PCR kit were used in a first-round RT-PCR, which was followed by a second-round multiplex PCR, size selection and purification. The libraries underwent paired-end sequencing with 100 bp reads on an Illumina HiSeq2000. The paper's processing steps were these. SOAPnuke was used to process the reads, removing any read that contained adapters or uncalled bases, had a mean Phred below 15, or lacked an exact match to the constant primer or identifier. COPE v1.2.5 was used to merge the high-quality paired reads. Clonotypes were defined as unique nucleotide sequences and were aligned to IMGT TRB V, D and J references using MiTCR v1.1. Analysis was restricted to V-J combinations with a frequency above 0.0001, which covered about 99% of repertoires. For each V-J combination, a TCR clonal expansion and chaos score was defined as the ratio of F50 clonal expansion to chaos observed in the TCRdist matrix. Welch's t-statistics and random forest were used to narrow the features down to 13 V-J combinations, which were then fed into a naive Bayes classifier. The similarity between thyroid and blood repertoires was quantified using the Morisita-Horn index. Clones were called with MiXCR by TCRdb after fastp trimmed the public reads at Q25, and only in-frame beta chains were retained. CDR3 protein sequences are deduplicated, and each keeps its most common genes and DNA. The V and J calls, along with clone size, are taken from TCRdb and not from the paper's own processing. The sample table lists roughly 400,000 distinct CDR3 sequences, 15% of them with a count of one. Roughly 7% of the sample is in the top ten clones.

Hyperthyroidism was defined as stable when no progression to ophthalmopathy occurred within 18 months of follow-up. Patients with hyperthyroidism were aged 18 to 65 years, had been newly diagnosed, and had a disease duration of less than 2 months. Patients were excluded if they had other autoimmune diseases, uncontrolled infections, pregnancy or lactation. Clinical symptoms, serum thyroxine, TRAb, thyroid ultrasound and orbital computed tomography formed the basis of the diagnosis. PBMCs were isolated from more than 8 ml of fresh peripheral blood by Ficoll-Paque density gradient centrifugation. Total RNA was extracted with Trizol reagent and quality-checked on an Agilent 2100 Bioanalyzer.

The sequence joins TRBV2 to TRBJ1-2; the D gene remains uncertain. The sequencing sample was made of peripheral blood. This receptor was obtained from a woman in her late teens or twenties with stable Graves' hyperthyroidism. Donor details come from another sample of the same person, matched by shared clones. Here the CDR3 is given as CASLKREAGRNGYTF. The sequence in DNA is TGTGCCAGCCTCAAGAGGGAGGCGGGAAGGAATGGCTACACCTTC.